This T cell receptor beta chain derives from a study of breast tumors, draining lymph nodes, adjacent tissues. Samples came from axillary lymph nodes draining the breast cancer. MiXCR, run by TCRdb on the multiplex PCR reads, gives a single entry per CDR3 protein. The sample has about 94,000 distinct CDR3 sequences, around 28% seen once. The CDR3 has 13 amino acids. Trimming took 5 bases from V and 7 from J; bases not matched to a gene: 4. The V call is TRBV12-3 or TRBV12-4, the J call TRBJ2-5; 10 bases fit TRBD1. Sequenced: axillary lymph node tissue. This clonotype was sampled from a female donor with breast cancer. Some clones in this sample may be carry-over from other donors' samples. The CDR3 DNA reads as TGTGCCAGCAGTCATCGACAGGGGGCGACCCAGTACTTC. Its protein is CASSHRQGATQYF.